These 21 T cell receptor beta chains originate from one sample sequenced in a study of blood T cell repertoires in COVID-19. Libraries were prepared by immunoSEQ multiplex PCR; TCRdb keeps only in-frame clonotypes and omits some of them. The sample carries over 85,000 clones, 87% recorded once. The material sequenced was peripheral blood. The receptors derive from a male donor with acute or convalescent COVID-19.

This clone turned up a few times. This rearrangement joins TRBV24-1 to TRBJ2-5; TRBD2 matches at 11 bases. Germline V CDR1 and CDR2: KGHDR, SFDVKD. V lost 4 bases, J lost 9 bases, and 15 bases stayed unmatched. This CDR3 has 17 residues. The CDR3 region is CATSDSGLAGSREAQYF. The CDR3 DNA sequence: TGTGCCACCAGTGACTCCGGACTAGCGGGTTCCCGGGAGGCCCAGTACTTC.

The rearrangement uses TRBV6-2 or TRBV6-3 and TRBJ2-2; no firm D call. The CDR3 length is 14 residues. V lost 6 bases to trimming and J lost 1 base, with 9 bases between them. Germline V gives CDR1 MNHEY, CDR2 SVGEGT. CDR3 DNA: TGTGCCAGCAGCGAGCCGGGGAACACCGGGGAGCTGTTTTTT. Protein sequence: CASSEPGNTGELFF.

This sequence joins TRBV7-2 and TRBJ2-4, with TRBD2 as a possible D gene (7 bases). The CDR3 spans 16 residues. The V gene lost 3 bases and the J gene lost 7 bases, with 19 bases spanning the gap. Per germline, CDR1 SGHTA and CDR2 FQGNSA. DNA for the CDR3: TGTGCCAGCAGCTTGGGGGGGCAGGGTGGTGGGAACATTCAGTACTTC. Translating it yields CASSLGGQGGGNIQYF.

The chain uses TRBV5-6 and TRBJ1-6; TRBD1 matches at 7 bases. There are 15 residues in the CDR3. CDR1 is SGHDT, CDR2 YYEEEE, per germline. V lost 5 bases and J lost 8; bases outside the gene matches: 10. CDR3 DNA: TGTGCCAGCAGGAGGGATGGGACAGACGATTCACCCCTCCACTTT. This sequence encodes CASRRDGTDDSPLHF.

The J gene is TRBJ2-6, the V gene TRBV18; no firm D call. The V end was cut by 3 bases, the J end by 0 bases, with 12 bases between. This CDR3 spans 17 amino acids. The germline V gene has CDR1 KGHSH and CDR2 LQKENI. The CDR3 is CASSPTGPSSGANVLTF. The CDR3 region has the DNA TGTGCCAGCTCACCGACGGGTCCTAGCTCTGGGGCCAACGTCCTGACTTTC.

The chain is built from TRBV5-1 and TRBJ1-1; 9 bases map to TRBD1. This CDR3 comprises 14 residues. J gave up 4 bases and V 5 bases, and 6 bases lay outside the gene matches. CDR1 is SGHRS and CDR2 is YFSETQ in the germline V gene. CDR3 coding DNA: TGCGCCAGCAGACAGGGGGCGGAGGGCACTGAAGCTTTCTTT. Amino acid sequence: CASRQGAEGTEAFF.

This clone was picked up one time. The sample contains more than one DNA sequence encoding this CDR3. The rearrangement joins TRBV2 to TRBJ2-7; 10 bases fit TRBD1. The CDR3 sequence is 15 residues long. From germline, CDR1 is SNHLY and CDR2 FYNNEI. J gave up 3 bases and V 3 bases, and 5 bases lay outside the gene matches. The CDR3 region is CASSDRDRGSYEQYF. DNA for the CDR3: TGTGCCAGCAGTGATAGGGACAGGGGCAGCTACGAGCAGTACTTC.

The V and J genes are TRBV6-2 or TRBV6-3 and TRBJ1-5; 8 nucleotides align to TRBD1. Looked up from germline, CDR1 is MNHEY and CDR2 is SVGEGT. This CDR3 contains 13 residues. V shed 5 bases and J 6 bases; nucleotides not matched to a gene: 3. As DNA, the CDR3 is TGTGCCAGCAGTCTCGACAGGGGTCAGCCCCAGCATTTT. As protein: CASSLDRGQPQHF.

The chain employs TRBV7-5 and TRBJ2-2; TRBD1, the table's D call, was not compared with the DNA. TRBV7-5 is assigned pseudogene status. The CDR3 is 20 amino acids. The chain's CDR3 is CARSKDHRTRHQGRTGELFF. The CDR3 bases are TGTGCCAGAAGCAAAGACCATCGAACCAGACATCAGGGTCGGACCGGGGAGCTGTTTTTT.

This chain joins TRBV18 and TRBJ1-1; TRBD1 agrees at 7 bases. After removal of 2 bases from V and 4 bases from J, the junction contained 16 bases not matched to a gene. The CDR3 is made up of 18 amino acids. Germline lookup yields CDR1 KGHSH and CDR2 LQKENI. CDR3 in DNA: TGTGCCAGCTCACCATTCGGCCAACAGGGGACCTTCGGCACTGAAGCTTTCTTT. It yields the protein CASSPFGQQGTFGTEAFF.

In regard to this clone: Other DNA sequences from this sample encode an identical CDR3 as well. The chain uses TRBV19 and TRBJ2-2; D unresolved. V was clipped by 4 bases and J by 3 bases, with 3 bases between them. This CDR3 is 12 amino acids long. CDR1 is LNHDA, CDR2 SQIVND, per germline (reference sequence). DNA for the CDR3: TGTGCCAGTAGTAGAGACACCGGGGAGCTGTTTTTT. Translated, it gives CASSRDTGELFF.

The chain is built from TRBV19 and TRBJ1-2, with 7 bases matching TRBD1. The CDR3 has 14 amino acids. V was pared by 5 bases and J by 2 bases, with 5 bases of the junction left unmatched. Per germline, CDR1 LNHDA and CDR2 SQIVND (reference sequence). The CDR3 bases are TGTGCCAGTAGTGCGGGACAGAACAACTATGGCTACACCTTC. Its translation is CASSAGQNNYGYTF.

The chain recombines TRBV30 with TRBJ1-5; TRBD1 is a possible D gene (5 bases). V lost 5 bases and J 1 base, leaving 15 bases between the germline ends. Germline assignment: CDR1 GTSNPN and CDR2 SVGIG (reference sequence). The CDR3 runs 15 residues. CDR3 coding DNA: TGTGCCTGGGCTACAACGGGGGGGAGCAATCAGCCCCAGCATTTT. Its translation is CAWATTGGSNQPQHF.

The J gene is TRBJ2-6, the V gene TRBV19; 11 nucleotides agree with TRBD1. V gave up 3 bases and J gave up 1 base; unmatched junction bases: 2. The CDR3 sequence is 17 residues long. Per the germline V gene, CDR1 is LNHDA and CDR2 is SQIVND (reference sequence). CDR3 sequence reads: CASSMGTGGSGANVLTF. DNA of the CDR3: TGTGCCAGTAGTATGGGGACAGGGGGTTCTGGGGCCAACGTCCTGACTTTC.

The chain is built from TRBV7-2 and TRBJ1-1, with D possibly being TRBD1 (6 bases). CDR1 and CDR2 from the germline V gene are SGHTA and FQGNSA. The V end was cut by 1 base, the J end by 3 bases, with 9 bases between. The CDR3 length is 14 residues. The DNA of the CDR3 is TGTGCCAGCAGCTTAGACAACAGGGACACTGAAGCTTTCTTT. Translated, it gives CASSLDNRDTEAFF.

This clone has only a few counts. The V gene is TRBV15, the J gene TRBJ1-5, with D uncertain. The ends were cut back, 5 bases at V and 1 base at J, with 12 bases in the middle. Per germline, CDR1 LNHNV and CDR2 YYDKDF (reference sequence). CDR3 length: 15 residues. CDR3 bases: TGTGCCACCAGCCCCTTGACGGGGAGCAATCAGCCCCAGCATTTT. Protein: CATSPLTGSNQPQHF.

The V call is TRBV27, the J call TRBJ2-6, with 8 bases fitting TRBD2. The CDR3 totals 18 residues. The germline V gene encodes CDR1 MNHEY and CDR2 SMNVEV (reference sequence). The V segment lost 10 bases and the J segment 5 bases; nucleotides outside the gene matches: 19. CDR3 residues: CATSPGGGGRRRANVLTF. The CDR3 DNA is TGTGCCACCTCCCCGGGGGGGGGCGGCAGACGAAGGGCCAACGTCCTGACTTTC.

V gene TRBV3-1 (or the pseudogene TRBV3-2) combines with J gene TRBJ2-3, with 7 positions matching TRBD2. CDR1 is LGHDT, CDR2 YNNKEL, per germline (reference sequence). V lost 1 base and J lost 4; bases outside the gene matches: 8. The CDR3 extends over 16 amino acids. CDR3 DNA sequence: TGTGCCAGCAGCCAAGCGTGGCGGGGGAGGGCAGATACGCAGTATTTT. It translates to CASSQAWRGRADTQYF.

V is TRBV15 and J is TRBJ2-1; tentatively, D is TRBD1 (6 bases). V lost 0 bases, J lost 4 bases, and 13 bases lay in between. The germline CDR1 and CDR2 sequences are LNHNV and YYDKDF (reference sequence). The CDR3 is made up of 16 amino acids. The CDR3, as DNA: TGTGCCACCAGCAGAGATACAAGGACAGCGTACAATGAGCAGTTCTTC. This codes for CATSRDTRTAYNEQFF.

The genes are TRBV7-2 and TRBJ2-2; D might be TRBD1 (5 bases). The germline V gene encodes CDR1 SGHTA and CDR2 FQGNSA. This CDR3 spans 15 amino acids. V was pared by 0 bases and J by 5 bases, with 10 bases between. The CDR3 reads CASSLAQAGTGELFF. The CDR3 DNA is TGTGCCAGCAGCTTAGCCCAGGCAGGGACCGGGGAGCTGTTTTTT.

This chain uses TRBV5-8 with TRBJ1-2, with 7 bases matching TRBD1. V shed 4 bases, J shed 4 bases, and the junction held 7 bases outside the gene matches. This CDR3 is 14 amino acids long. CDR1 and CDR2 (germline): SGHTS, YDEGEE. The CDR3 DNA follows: TGTGCCAGCAGCGACCCCGGGACAGTCTATGGCTACACCTTC. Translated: CASSDPGTVYGYTF. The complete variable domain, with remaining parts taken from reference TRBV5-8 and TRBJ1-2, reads EAGVTQSPTHLIKTRGQQATLRCSPISGHTSVYWYQQALGLGLQFLLWYDEGEERNRGNFPPRFSGRQFPNYSSELNVNALELEDSALYLCASSDPGTVYGYTFGSGTRLTVV.